A single sample is the source of the 19 T cell receptor beta chains below, sequenced in a study of shared clonotypes between healthy human individuals. TCRdb's copy holds only in-frame clones and misses some; the assay was immunoSEQ multiplex PCR. This table holds some 2,000,000 clones, roughly 94% found once. The specimen was naive CD4+ T cells sorted from blood. Subset of the sample: CD45RA+ positively selected. The receptors come from a man aged 18 to 29 in good health.

The chain carries TRBV2 and TRBJ2-7; TRBD2 matches at 14 bases. The CDR3 consists of 17 residues. Germline CDR1 and CDR2: SNHLY and FYNNEI. V lost 9 bases and J lost 5; bases outside the gene matches: 15. DNA for the CDR3: TGTGCCAGTCTTCCTTGGAGTCGACTAGCGGGAGGGGACGAGCAGTACTTC. This sequence encodes CASLPWSRLAGGDEQYF. Looking up the rest from reference TRBV2 and TRBJ2-7 gives the full variable domain: EPEVTQTPSHQVTQMGQEVILRCVPISNHLYFYWYRQILGQKVEFLVSFYNNEISEKSEIFDDQFSVERPDGSNFTLKIRSTKLEDSAMYFCASLPWSRLAGGDEQYFGPGTRLTVT.

The CDR3 DNA sequence: TGTGCCAGCAGCATGGGACTCCCGCCAGAGACCCAGTACTTC. This sequence encodes CASSMGLPPETQYF. The genes are TRBV5-6 and TRBJ2-5; the D gene is possibly TRBD2 (6 bases). Trimming cost V 4 bases and J 4 bases, with 14 bases left between them. CDR3 length: 14 residues. Germline lookup yields CDR1 SGHDT and CDR2 YYEEEE.

The chain links TRBV7-9 to TRBJ1-3; the match to TRBD1 covers 9 bases. V dropped 5 bases and J dropped 2; count of bases not matched to a gene: 10. Germline CDR1 SEHNR, CDR2 FQNEAQ (reference sequence). This CDR3 contains 17 residues. The CDR3 bases are TGTGCCAGCAGCACCTCCGGGACAGGGTTCACTGGAAACACCATATATTTT. Translating it yields CASSTSGTGFTGNTIYF.

Notes on this clone: Other DNA sequences within the sample encode an identical CDR3. The chain employs TRBV18 and TRBJ2-7; TRBD2 might be the D (5 bases). Germline CDR1 reads KGHSH; CDR2 reads LQKENI. The CDR3 consists of 12 residues. Trimming shortened V by 1 base and J by 6 bases, and 7 bases separated the two germline ends. The CDR3 loop is CASSPRGFEQYF. For the CDR3, the DNA is TGTGCCAGCTCACCACGCGGGTTCGAGCAGTACTTC.

The chain carries TRBV29-1 and TRBJ1-1; D perhaps matches TRBD1 (5 bases). Looked up from germline, CDR1 is SQVTM and CDR2 is ANQGSEA. V was cut by 6 bases and J by 0 bases, with 11 bases left in between. This CDR3 contains 13 residues. CDR3 residues: CSVGTDLNTEAFF. CDR3 nucleotide sequence: TGCAGCGTCGGGACGGACTTGAACACTGAAGCTTTCTTT.

This clone was observed once. In the same sample, other DNA sequences code for this CDR3. The chain links TRBV18 to TRBJ2-6; D may correspond to TRBD1 or TRBD2 (5 bases each). V lost 2 bases and J 2 bases, leaving 10 bases between the germline ends. The CDR3 contains 16 residues. CDR1 and CDR2 from the germline V gene are KGHSH and LQKENI. The CDR3 DNA is TGTGCCAGCTCACCATTAGGGACCCCTGGGGCCAACGTCCTGACTTTC. It translates to CASSPLGTPGANVLTF.

Comments on this clone: The junction does not match germline at one end; this may be a read error. The chain couples TRBV7-7 to TRBJ2-5, with D maybe TRBD2 (5 bases). The CDR3 is made up of 14 amino acids. Germline V CDR1 and CDR2: SSHAT, FNYEAQ (reference sequence). In nucleotides, the CDR3 is TGTGCTAGCAGCCACGGACTGGGAGAAGAGACCCAGTACTTC. Its protein product is CASSHGLGEETQYF.

This rearrangement joins TRBV28 to TRBJ2-1; 13 positions agree with TRBD2. The germline V gene encodes CDR1 MDHEN and CDR2 SYDVKM. The length of the CDR3 is 16 residues. Trimming cost V 3 bases and J 4 bases; bases outside gene matches: 3. The CDR3 is CASSLTSGGTYNEQFF. CDR3 sequence (DNA): TGTGCCAGCAGTTTGACTAGCGGGGGGACTTACAATGAGCAGTTCTTC.

This chain uses TRBV5-1 with TRBJ2-3, with TRBD1 as a possible D gene (6 bases). CDR1 is SGHRS, CDR2 YFSETQ, per germline. Trimming pared 4 bases from V and 2 bases from J, leaving 11 bases between. The length of the CDR3 is 14 residues. The CDR3, as DNA: TGCGCCAGCAGCACCGGACAGCACACAGATACGCAGTATTTT. This translates into CASSTGQHTDTQYF.

The chain employs TRBV6-5 and TRBJ1-1; a weak D match, TRBD1 (5 bases). V lost 7 bases and J lost 1, with 13 bases in between. Germline CDR1 is MNHEY and CDR2 is SVGAGI. The CDR3 has 14 amino acids. The CDR3 region is CASTSGRGNTEAFF. In nucleotides, the CDR3 is TGTGCCAGCACCTCGGGACGGGGGAACACTGAAGCTTTCTTT.

The chain joins TRBV2 to TRBJ1-1; 7 bases agree with TRBD1. V dropped 7 bases and J dropped 3; count of bases not matched to a gene: 5. Per germline, CDR1 SNHLY and CDR2 FYNNEI. The CDR3 runs 13 residues. The CDR3 DNA reads as TGTGCCAGCACGACAGGGTTGGACACTGAAGCTTTCTTT. It translates to CASTTGLDTEAFF. The complete variable domain, with remaining parts taken from reference TRBV2 and TRBJ1-1, reads EPEVTQTPSHQVTQMGQEVILRCVPISNHLYFYWYRQILGQKVEFLVSFYNNEISEKSEIFDDQFSVERPDGSNFTLKIRSTKLEDSAMYFCASTTGLDTEAFFGQGTRLTVV.

A single count supports this clone. V gene TRBV10-3 combines with J gene TRBJ1-3, with unresolved D. V was clipped by 10 bases and J by 4 bases, with 20 bases between them. The germline V gene has CDR1 ENHRY and CDR2 SYGVKD. The CDR3 is 15 residues long. For the CDR3, the DNA is TGTGCCACATACGACCGCCCGAGCACGGGAAACACCATATATTTT. Translating it yields CATYDRPSTGNTIYF.

The chain has TRBV7-9 and TRBJ1-3; 8 bases match TRBD1. J was trimmed by 5 bases and V by 1 base; bases with no gene match: 7. This CDR3 is 16 amino acids long. In germline, CDR1 is SEHNR, CDR2 FQNEAQ (reference sequence). The CDR3 loop reads CASSLVPGTGRNTIYF. The CDR3 bases are TGTGCCAGCAGCTTAGTCCCCGGGACAGGTAGAAACACCATATATTTT.

This clone was observed a few times. A junction boundary mismatches the germline segment, possibly from a read error. The V gene is TRBV5-4, the J gene TRBJ1-6; no definite D call. From germline, CDR1 is SGHNT and CDR2 YYREEE (reference sequence). The CDR3 is made up of 14 amino acids. This CDR3 is CASSLIDLNSPLRF. The CDR3, as DNA: TGTGCCAGCAGCTTGATTGATCTTAATTCACCCCTCCGCTTT.

This chain links TRBV6-5 with TRBJ2-7; 10 positions match TRBD2. Unmatched junction bases numbered 10, after V lost 10 bases and J lost 4 bases. CDR1 and CDR2 from the germline V gene are MNHEY and SVGAGI. This CDR3 comprises 14 residues. CDR3 nucleotide sequence: TGTGCCACCATGGGAGCGGGAGGGCCTTACGAGCAGTACTTC. It is translated as CATMGAGGPYEQYF.

This chain links TRBV2 with TRBJ2-5; D not certain. The CDR3 extends over 13 amino acids. Trimming took off 4 bases at V and 5 bases at J, with 11 bases between the two ends. Germline V gene lookup returns CDR1 SNHLY and CDR2 FYNNEI. CDR3 protein: CASSVLKSETQYF. The CDR3, as DNA: TGTGCCAGCAGTGTACTGAAGTCGGAGACCCAGTACTTC.

This chain connects TRBV7-9 to TRBJ1-6; D might be TRBD1 (5 bases). Germline V gives CDR1 SEHNR, CDR2 FQNEAQ (reference sequence). Trimming left V 2 bases short and J 6 bases short, with 17 bases between. The CDR3 has 17 residues. The CDR3 nucleotides are TGTGCCAGCAGCTTATTCGGGGTTTGGGGCGTTAATTCACCCCTCCACTTT. Its protein is CASSLFGVWGVNSPLHF. Using reference TRBV7-9 and TRBJ1-6 for the parts outside the CDR3, the full variable domain is DTGVSQNPRHKITKRGQNVTFRCDPISEHNRLYWYRQTLGQGPEFLTYFQNEAQLEKSRLLSDRFSAERPKGSFSTLEIQRTEQGDSAMYLCASSLFGVWGVNSPLHFGNGTRLTVT.

The rearrangement joins TRBV6-1 to TRBJ1-6, with D possibly TRBD1 on 5 matching bases. The CDR3 sequence is 15 residues long. The germline V gene encodes CDR1 MNHNS and CDR2 SASEGT. V was clipped by 9 bases and J by 3 bases, with 15 bases between them. For the CDR3, the DNA is TGTGCCAGTTCTCCGGGACTTCACTATAATTCACCCCTCCACTTT. Translating it yields CASSPGLHYNSPLHF.

J is TRBJ2-6 and V is TRBV28; D might be TRBD2 (5 bases). Germline lookup yields CDR1 MDHEN and CDR2 SYDVKM. The V end was cut by 7 bases, the J end by 4 bases, with 14 bases between. This CDR3 has 15 residues. CDR3 in DNA: TGTGCCAGCACCACTCTAGCTGCCGGGGCCAACGTCCTGACTTTC. Amino acid sequence: CASTTLAAGANVLTF. Full variable domain (rest looked up from reference TRBV28 and TRBJ2-6): DVKVTQSSRYLVKRTGEKVFLECVQDMDHENMFWYRQDPGLGLRLIYFSYDVKMKEKGDIPEGYSVSREKKERFSLILESASTNQTSMYLCASTTLAAGANVLTFGAGSRLTVL.